A selection of T cell receptor beta chains follows, all from one sample in a study of blood T cells in healthy people across ages. From the 5' RACE reads, TCRdb called clonotypes with MiXCR, one entry per CDR3 protein. Of around 1,000,000 distinct CDR3 sequences in the sample, under 30% are singletons; the top ten hold approximately 0.79%. These data also featured in a second study, about T cells of mothers and their children.

Material: blood. These receptors originate from a girl aged 2-10 years in good health. Both conserved end residues are part of each CDR3. D genes are given only for firm matches. A row's size may be missing; if present it is once, few, many or a size class.

CDR3 protein,CDR3 DNA,clone size,D gene,V gene,J gene
CASTTTTPLYNEQFF,TGCGCCAGCACGACTACAACCCCTCTCTACAATGAGCAGTTCTTC,once,-,TRBV5-1,TRBJ2-1
CASSRTSASYEQYF,TGCGCCAGCAGCCGGACTAGCGCCTCCTACGAGCAGTACTTC,many,TRBD2,TRBV4-1,TRBJ2-7
CASSLAPGDGELFF,TGTGCCAGCAGCCTAGCCCCAGGGGACGGGGAGCTGTTTTTT,-,-,TRBV7-2,TRBJ2-2
CSARDPTGQPQHF,TGCAGTGCTCGTGACCCCACAGGGCAGCCCCAGCATTTT,-,-,TRBV20-1,TRBJ1-5
CASSLPTGARETQYF,TGTGCCAGCAGCTTACCCACGGGGGCGCGGGAGACCCAGTACTTC,-,-,TRBV5-4,TRBJ2-5
CASSLWGGSGTEAFF,TGTGCCAGCAGTTTATGGGGAGGGTCAGGCACTGAAGCTTTCTTT,-,-,TRBV27,TRBJ1-1
CATSPVSSYNSPLHF,TGTGCCACCTCCCCGGTGAGCTCCTATAATTCACCCCTCCACTTT,few,-,TRBV6-1,TRBJ1-6
CASSRLAGGYNEQFF,TGTGCCAGCAGCCGACTAGCGGGAGGATACAATGAGCAGTTCTTC,many,TRBD2,TRBV5-4,TRBJ2-1
CSGQGGETQYF,TGCAGCGGCCAGGGGGGGGAGACCCAGTACTTC,many,-,TRBV29-1,TRBJ2-5
CATSSTQGQLMRELFF,TGTGCCACCAGCTCTACCCAGGGACAGCTAATGAGGGAACTGTTTTTT,few,TRBD1,TRBV15,TRBJ1-4
CASSLMAPSLNSPLHF,TGTGCCAGCAGCTTAATGGCCCCCAGTTTGAATTCACCCCTCCACTTT,-,-,TRBV7-9,TRBJ1-6
CASSQETAANEKLFF,TGCGCCAGCAGCCAAGAAACGGCGGCAAACGAAAAACTGTTTTTT,few,-,TRBV4-3,TRBJ1-4
CASRVTGSGEKLFF,TGTGCCAGCAGGGTAACAGGGTCGGGCGAAAAACTGTTTTTT,-,-,TRBV6-1,TRBJ1-4
CSAWTSGGLTYEQYF,TGCAGCGCCTGGACTAGCGGGGGCTTAACCTACGAGCAGTACTTC,-,TRBD2,TRBV29-1,TRBJ2-7
CASSGKQGKSNQPQHF,TGTGCCAGCAGTGGAAAGCAGGGGAAGAGCAATCAGCCCCAGCATTTT,few,-,TRBV25-1,TRBJ1-5
CASSQDQPNYGYTF,TGTGCCAGCAGCCAAGACCAGCCTAACTATGGCTACACCTTC,once,-,TRBV3-1,TRBJ1-2
CASSLVSQIQETQYF,TGTGCCAGCAGCTTAGTCTCCCAGATACAAGAGACCCAGTACTTC,-,-,TRBV7-9,TRBJ2-5
CAILTTGFNYGYTF,TGTGCCATCCTCACTACAGGGTTTAACTATGGCTACACCTTC,-,-,TRBV28,TRBJ1-2
CSVATGPYGYTF,TGCAGCGTAGCAACGGGCCCCTATGGCTACACCTTC,-,-,TRBV29-1,TRBJ1-2
CASSSGVGGNNEKLFF,TGTGCCAGCAGCTCCGGTGTAGGTGGGAATAATGAAAAACTGTTTTTT,-,-,TRBV7-2,TRBJ1-4
CASSLLTAPDTQYF,TGTGCCAGCAGTTTGCTCACAGCCCCAGATACGCAGTATTTT,-,-,TRBV27,TRBJ2-3
CASSLVLREYRNEQFF,TGTGCCAGCAGCTTAGTTCTGCGGGAGTATAGAAATGAGCAGTTCTTC,-,TRBD2,TRBV7-2,TRBJ2-1
CASSQDYRDSLAKNIQYF,TGCGCCAGCAGCCAAGATTACAGGGATTCACTAGCCAAAAACATTCAGTACTTC,few,-,TRBV4-1,TRBJ2-4
CSAWTSGGAGETQYF,TGCAGTGCTTGGACTAGCGGGGGGGCCGGGGAGACCCAGTACTTC,-,TRBD2,TRBV20-1,TRBJ2-5
CASSSGQGLTEQFF,TGTGCCAGCAGTTCGGGACAGGGCCTAACAGAGCAGTTCTTC,few,TRBD1,TRBV6-6,TRBJ2-1
CASRLPRLADQETQYF,TGTGCCAGCAGACTCCCTAGACTAGCCGACCAAGAGACCCAGTACTTC,-,TRBD2,TRBV6-6,TRBJ2-5
CASSGPDNQPQHF,TGTGCCAGCAGCGGGCCAGACAATCAGCCCCAGCATTTT,few,-,TRBV9,TRBJ1-5
CASSQSSRNRGPIYEQYF,TGTGCCAGCAGCCAATCGTCCAGGAATCGCGGACCTATCTACGAGCAGTACTTC,once,-,TRBV14,TRBJ2-7
CSVEEITDTQYF,TGCAGCGTTGAAGAAATCACAGATACGCAGTATTTT,few,-,TRBV29-1,TRBJ2-3
CASSSLGGAGNTIYF,TGCGCCAGCAGCTCCCTGGGGGGAGCCGGAAACACCATATATTTT,-,-,TRBV5-1,TRBJ1-3
CASSEAHQPQHF,TGTGCCAGCAGTGAAGCGCATCAGCCCCAGCATTTT,-,-,TRBV6-1,TRBJ1-5
CATQNTGETYEQYF,TGTGCCACCCAAAACACAGGGGAAACCTACGAGCAGTACTTC,-,TRBD1,TRBV6-1,TRBJ2-7
CSVAGTGRRDEQFF,TGCAGCGTGGCCGGGACAGGGAGGAGGGATGAGCAGTTCTTC,-,TRBD1,TRBV29-1,TRBJ2-1
CAISEFADRGSQETQYF,TGTGCCATCAGTGAGTTTGCGGACAGGGGGTCCCAAGAGACCCAGTACTTC,-,TRBD1,TRBV10-3,TRBJ2-5
CASASGSSFSGNTIYF,TGTGCTAGTGCCTCTGGGTCTAGCTTCTCTGGAAACACCATATATTTT,-,-,TRBV12-5,TRBJ1-3